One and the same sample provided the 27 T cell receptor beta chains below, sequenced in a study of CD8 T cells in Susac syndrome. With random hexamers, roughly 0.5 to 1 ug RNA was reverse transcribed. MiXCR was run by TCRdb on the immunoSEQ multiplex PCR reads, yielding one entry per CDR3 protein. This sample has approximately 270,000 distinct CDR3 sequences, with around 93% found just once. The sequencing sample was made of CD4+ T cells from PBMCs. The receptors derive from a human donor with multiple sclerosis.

CDR3 nucleotides: TGTGCCAGCAGTTCCACGAACAGGGTCCATGGCTACACCTTC. This sequence encodes CASSSTNRVHGYTF. The chain is built from TRBV6-5 and TRBJ1-2; weak D call: TRBD1 (6 bases). This CDR3 contains 14 residues. V was cut by 4 bases and J by 6 bases, with 15 bases left in between. Germline V lookup: CDR1 MNHEY, CDR2 SVGAGI.

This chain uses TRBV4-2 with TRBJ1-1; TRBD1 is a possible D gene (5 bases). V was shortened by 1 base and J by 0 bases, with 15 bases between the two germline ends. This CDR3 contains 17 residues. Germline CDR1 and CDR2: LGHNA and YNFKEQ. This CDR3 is CASSQGGLSRMNTEAFF. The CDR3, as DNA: TGTGCCAGCAGCCAAGGGGGCCTCTCGAGGATGAACACTGAAGCTTTCTTT.

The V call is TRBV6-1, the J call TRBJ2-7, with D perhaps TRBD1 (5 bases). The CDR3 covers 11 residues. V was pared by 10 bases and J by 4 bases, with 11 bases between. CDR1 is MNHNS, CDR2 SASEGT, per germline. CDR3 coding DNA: TGTGCCACCCAGGGCTTATACGAGCAGTACGTC. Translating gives CATQGLYEQYV.

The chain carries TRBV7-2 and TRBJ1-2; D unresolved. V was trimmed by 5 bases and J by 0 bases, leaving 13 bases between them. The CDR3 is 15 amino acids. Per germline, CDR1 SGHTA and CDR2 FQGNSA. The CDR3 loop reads CASSVGWVANYGYTF. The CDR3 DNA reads TGTGCCAGCAGCGTAGGGTGGGTAGCTAACTATGGCTACACCTTC.

The CDR3 loop is CAWRGGYHQPQHF. CDR3 DNA: TGTGCCTGGAGGGGTGGATATCATCAGCCCCAGCATTTT. This chain uses TRBV30 with TRBJ1-5; D call uncertain. From germline, CDR1 is GTSNPN and CDR2 SVGIG (reference sequence). V lost 3 bases and J 5 bases, leaving 11 bases between the germline ends. This CDR3 has 13 amino acids.

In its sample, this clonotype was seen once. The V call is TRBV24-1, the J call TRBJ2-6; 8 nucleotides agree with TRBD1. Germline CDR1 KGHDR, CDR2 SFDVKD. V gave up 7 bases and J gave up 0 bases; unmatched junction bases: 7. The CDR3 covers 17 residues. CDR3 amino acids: CATRRGTGRSGANVLTF. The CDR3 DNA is TGTGCCACCAGGAGGGGGACAGGACGCTCTGGGGCCAACGTCCTGACTTTC.

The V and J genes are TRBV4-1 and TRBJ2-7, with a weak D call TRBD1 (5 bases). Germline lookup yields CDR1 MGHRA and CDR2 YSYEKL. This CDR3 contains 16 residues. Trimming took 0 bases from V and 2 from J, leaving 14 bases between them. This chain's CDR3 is CASSQDTGPNPYEQYF. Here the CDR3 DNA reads TGCGCCAGCAGCCAAGATACAGGACCCAACCCCTACGAGCAGTACTTC.

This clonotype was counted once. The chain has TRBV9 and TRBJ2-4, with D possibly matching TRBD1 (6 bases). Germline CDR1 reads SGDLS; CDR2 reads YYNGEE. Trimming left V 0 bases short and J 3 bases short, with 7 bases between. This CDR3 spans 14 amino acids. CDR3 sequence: CASSVEGDKNIQYF. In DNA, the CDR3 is TGTGCCAGCAGCGTAGAGGGGGACAAAAACATTCAGTACTTC.

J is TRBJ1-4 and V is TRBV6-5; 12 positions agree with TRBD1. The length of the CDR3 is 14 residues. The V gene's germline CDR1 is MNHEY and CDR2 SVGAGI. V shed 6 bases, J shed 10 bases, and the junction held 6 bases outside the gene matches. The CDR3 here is CASSPEGQGAKLFF. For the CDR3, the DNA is TGTGCCAGCAGCCCCGAGGGACAGGGGGCAAAACTGTTTTTT.

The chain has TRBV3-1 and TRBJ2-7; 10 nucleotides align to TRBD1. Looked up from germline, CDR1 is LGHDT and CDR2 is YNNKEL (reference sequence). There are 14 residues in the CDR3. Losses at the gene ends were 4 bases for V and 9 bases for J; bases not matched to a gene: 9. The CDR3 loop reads CASSPGTGAEGQYF. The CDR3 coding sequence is TGTGCCAGCAGCCCTGGGACAGGGGCCGAGGGGCAGTACTTC.

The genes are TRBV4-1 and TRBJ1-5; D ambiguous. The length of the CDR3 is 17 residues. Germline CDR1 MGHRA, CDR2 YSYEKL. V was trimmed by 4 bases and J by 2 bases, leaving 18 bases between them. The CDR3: CASSPLRHIRGNQPQHF. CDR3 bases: TGCGCCAGCAGCCCCCTGAGGCATATTCGGGGCAATCAGCCCCAGCATTTT.

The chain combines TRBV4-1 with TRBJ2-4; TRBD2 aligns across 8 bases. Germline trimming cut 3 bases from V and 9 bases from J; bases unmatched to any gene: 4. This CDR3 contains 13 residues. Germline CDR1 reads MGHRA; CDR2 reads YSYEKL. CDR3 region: CASSQGLVGIQYF. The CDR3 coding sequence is TGCGCCAGCAGCCAGGGACTAGTTGGCATTCAGTACTTC.

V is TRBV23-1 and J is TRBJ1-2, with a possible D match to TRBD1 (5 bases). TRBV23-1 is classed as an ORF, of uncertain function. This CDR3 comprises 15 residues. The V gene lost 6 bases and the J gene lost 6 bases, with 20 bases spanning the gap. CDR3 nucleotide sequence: TGCGCCAGCAGCCCGCATAACCCTTTGGGGGATGGCTACACCTTC. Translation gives CASSPHNPLGDGYTF.

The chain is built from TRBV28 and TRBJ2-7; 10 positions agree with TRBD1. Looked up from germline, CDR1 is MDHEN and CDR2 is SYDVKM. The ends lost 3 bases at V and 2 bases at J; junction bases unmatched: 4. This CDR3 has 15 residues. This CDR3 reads CASSFGTGATYEQYF. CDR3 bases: TGTGCCAGCAGTTTCGGGACAGGGGCCACCTACGAGCAGTACTTC.

The CDR3, as DNA: TGTGCCAGCAGTTTGTCCGGACAGGGCATATTAGCCAAAAACATTCAGTACTTC. Amino acid sequence: CASSLSGQGILAKNIQYF. J is TRBJ2-4 and V is TRBV27; 8 bases are a match to TRBD1. In germline, CDR1 is MNHEY, CDR2 SMNVEV (reference sequence). With 3 bases clipped from V and 0 bases from J, the junction kept 10 bases outside the gene matches. The length of the CDR3 is 18 residues.

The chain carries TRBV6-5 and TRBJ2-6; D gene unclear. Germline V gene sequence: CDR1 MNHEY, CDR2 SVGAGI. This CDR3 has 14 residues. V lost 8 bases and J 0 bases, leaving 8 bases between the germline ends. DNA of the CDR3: TGTGCCAGCGGTAGGGTCTCTGGGGCCAACGTCCTGACTTTC. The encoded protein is CASGRVSGANVLTF.

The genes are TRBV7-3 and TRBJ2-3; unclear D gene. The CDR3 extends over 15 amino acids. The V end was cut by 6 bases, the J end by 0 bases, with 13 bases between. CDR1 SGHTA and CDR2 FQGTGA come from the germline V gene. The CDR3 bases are TGTGCCAGCAGACCCCCGGGCTCTAGCACAGATACGCAGTATTTT. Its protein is CASRPPGSSTDTQYF.

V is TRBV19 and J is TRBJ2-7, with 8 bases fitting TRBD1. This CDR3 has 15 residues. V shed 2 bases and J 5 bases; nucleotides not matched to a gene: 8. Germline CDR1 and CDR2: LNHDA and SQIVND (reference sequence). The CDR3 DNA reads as TGTGCCAGTAGTATATCGCAGGGGGCGCCGCACGAGCAGTACTTC. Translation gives CASSISQGAPHEQYF.

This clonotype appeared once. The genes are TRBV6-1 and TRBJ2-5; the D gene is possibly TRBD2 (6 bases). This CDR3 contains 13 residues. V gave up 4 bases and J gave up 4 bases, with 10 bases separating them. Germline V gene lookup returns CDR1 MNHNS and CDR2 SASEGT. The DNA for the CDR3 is TGTGCCAGCAGTGGCTTCGGGGGAGAGACCCAGTACTTC. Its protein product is CASSGFGGETQYF.

The CDR3 loop reads CASSLASGTETQYF. Written as DNA, the CDR3 is TGCGCCAGCAGCCTTGCTAGCGGAACAGAGACCCAGTACTTC. The genes are TRBV4-1 and TRBJ2-5, with TRBD2 matching over 7 bases. This CDR3 has 14 residues. The V and J ends lost 4 bases and 4 bases, in that order; junction bases with no gene match: 6. The germline CDR1 and CDR2 sequences are MGHRA and YSYEKL.

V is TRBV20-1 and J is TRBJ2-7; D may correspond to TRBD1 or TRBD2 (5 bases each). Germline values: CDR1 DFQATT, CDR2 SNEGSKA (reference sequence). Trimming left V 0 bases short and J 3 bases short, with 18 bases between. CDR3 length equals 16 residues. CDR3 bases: TGCAGTGCTAGAGATAACCGGGGCCAGGACTTCTACGAGCAGTACTTC. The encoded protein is CSARDNRGQDFYEQYF.

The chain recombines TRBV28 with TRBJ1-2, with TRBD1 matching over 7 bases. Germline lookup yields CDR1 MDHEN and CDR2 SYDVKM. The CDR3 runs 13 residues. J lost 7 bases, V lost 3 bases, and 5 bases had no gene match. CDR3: CASSFGQESGYTF. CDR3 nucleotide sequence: TGTGCCAGCAGTTTCGGACAGGAGAGTGGCTACACCTTC.

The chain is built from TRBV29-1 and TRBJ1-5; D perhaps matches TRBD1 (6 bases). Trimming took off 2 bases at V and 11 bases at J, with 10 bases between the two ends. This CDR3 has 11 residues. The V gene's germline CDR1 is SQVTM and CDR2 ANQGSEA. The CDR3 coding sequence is TGCAGCGTTGAACAAGGGGGGGCCCAGCATTTT. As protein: CSVEQGGAQHF. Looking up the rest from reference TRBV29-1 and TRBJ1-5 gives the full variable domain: SAVISQKPSRDICQRGTSLTIQCQVDSQVTMMFWYRQQPGQSLTLIATANQGSEATYESGFVIDKFPISRPNLTFSTLTVSNMSPEDSSIYLCSVEQGGAQHFGDGTRLSIL.

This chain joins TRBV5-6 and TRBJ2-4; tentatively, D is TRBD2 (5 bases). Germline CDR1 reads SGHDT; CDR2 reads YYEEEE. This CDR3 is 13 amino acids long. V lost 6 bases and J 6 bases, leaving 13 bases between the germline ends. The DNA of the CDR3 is TGTGCCAGCACCCCCCCGGGGTTAAACATTCAGTACTTC. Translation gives CASTPPGLNIQYF.

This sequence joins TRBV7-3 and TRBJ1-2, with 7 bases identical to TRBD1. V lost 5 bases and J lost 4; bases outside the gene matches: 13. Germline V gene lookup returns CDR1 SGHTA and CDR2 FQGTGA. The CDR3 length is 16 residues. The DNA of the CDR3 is TGTGCCAGCAGCCCCCAGGGGGGAACTCCCTCCTATGGCTACACCTTC. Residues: CASSPQGGTPSYGYTF.

The CDR3 loop reads CASSYSQGAEAFF. The CDR3 coding sequence is TGTGCCAGCAGTTACAGCCAGGGAGCTGAAGCTTTCTTT. This rearrangement joins TRBV6-5 to TRBJ1-1, with D tentatively TRBD1 (5 bases). Trimming pared 2 bases from V and 6 bases from J, leaving 10 bases between. Looked up from germline, CDR1 is MNHEY and CDR2 is SVGAGI. This CDR3 has 13 residues.

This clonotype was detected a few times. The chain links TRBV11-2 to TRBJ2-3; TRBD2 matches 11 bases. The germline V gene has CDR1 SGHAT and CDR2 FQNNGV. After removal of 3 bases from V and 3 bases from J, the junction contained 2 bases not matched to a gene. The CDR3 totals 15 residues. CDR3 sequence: CASSFGTSGTDTQYF. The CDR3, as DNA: TGTGCCAGCAGCTTCGGGACTAGCGGAACAGATACGCAGTATTTT. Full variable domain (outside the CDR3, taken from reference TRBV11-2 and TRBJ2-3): EAGVAQSPRYKIIEKRQSVAFWCNPISGHATLYWYQQILGQGPKLLIQFQNNGVVDDSQLPKDRFSAERLKGVDSTLKIQPAKLEDSAVYLCASSFGTSGTDTQYFGPGTRLTVL.